Below are 20 T cell receptor beta chains sequenced from a single sample in a study of human T cells and chemical hapten exposure. Time point in this sample: pre-sensitization, week 0. Regarding treatment: therapeutic diphenylcyclopropenone sensitization with weekly scalp DPC. One entry per CDR3 protein results from TCRdb running MiXCR on the RACE reads. Here the sample spans 55,000 to 75,000 distinct CDR3 sequences, around 6.6% being singletons. Here the sequenced sample was whole blood, taken in connection with sensitization to the hapten diphenylcyclopropenone (DPC). Every receptor here comes from a woman aged 25 to 39 with alopecia areata. Some clones in this sample may be carry-over from other donors' samples.

This clonotype was recorded a few times. The chain is built from TRBV12-3 or TRBV12-4 and TRBJ2-2; TRBD2 might be the D (6 bases). V was clipped by 6 bases and J by 8 bases, with 16 bases between them. This CDR3 contains 14 residues. This CDR3 is CASSPRRERGELFF. The CDR3 DNA sequence: TGTGCCAGCAGCCCTCGGAGGGAAAGAGGGGAGCTGTTTTTT.

This clonotype was recorded once. One base away lies a much larger clone, so this may be a sequencing read error. This is likely a read error, given that the CDR3 carries no conserved phenylalanine or tryptophan at its end. This chain joins TRBV5-1 and TRBJ2-1; TRBD1 aligns across 8 bases. The V gene end was trimmed by 5 bases and the J gene end by 6 bases; junction bases not matched to a gene: 10. Looked up from germline, CDR1 is SGHRS and CDR2 is YFSETQ. CDR3 length equals 15 residues. This CDR3 reads CASSQGPGGPNEQFI. As DNA, the CDR3 is TGCGCCAGCAGTCAGGGGCCAGGGGGCCCCAATGAGCAGTTCATC.

This clonotype was observed at least ten times. The rearrangement joins TRBV6-6 to TRBJ1-5; no clear D gene. CDR3 length: 13 amino acids. Trimming removed 5 bases from V and 6 bases from J, with 11 bases in between. Looked up from germline, CDR1 is MNHNY and CDR2 is SVGAGI (reference sequence). The DNA of the CDR3 is TGTGCCAGCAGTATGAAAGGCCTTCAGCCCCAGCATTTT. Protein sequence: CASSMKGLQPQHF.

This clonotype was counted at least ten times. The chain couples TRBV20-1 to TRBJ1-1, with 7 bases aligning to TRBD1. Germline-derived CDR1 and CDR2 are DFQATT and SNEGSKA (reference sequence). Germline trimming cut 6 bases from V and 0 bases from J; bases unmatched to any gene: 7. CDR3 size: 14 residues. The CDR3 protein is CSAPRQGVNTEAFF. Written as DNA, the CDR3 is TGCAGTGCACCTAGACAGGGAGTGAACACTGAAGCTTTCTTT.

This clonotype was observed a handful of times. The junction does not match germline at one end; this may be a read error. V is TRBV18 and J is TRBJ1-2, with 9 positions matching TRBD1. This CDR3 spans 16 amino acids. Germline-derived CDR1 and CDR2 are KGHSH and LQKENI. The CDR3 nucleotides are TGTGCCAGCTCACCACTCGTTACAGGGGGCGACTATGGCGACACCTTC. Its protein is CASSPLVTGGDYGDTF.

This clonotype showed up many times. The V and J genes are TRBV27 and TRBJ2-5, with 9 nucleotides matching TRBD2. V lost 5 bases and J lost 0; bases outside the gene matches: 19. CDR3 length: 20 amino acids. Germline lookup yields CDR1 MNHEY and CDR2 SMNVEV (reference sequence). The CDR3 here is CASSLLPIAGGPGYQETQYF. In nucleotides, the CDR3 is TGTGCCAGCAGTCTCCTCCCAATTGCGGGGGGGCCTGGGTACCAAGAGACCCAGTACTTC.

Remarks on this clonotype: This clone may be a read error of a much larger clone one base away. The V call is TRBV6-1, the J call TRBJ2-7; TRBD2 matches 8 bases. The CDR3 totals 15 residues. Germline V gives CDR1 MNHNS, CDR2 SASEGT. The trim removed 6 bases at V and 5 bases at J, leaving 12 bases unmatched. The CDR3 nucleotides read TGTGCCAGCAGGACTCTCGGGGCGGGGGGTGACGAGCAGTACTTC. Translating gives CASRTLGAGGDEQYF.

This clonotype was picked up many times. V gene TRBV12-3 or TRBV12-4 combines with J gene TRBJ2-3; D not certain. The CDR3 spans 13 residues. V lost 4 bases and J 2 bases, leaving 7 bases between the germline ends. The DNA for the CDR3 is TGTGCCAGCAGTTACCGCGCCACAGATACGCAGTATTTT. This sequence encodes CASSYRATDTQYF.

This clonotype appeared many times. The gene calls are TRBV18 and TRBJ1-1; possibly TRBD1 for D (5 bases). With 6 bases removed from V and 0 bases from J, the gap between germline ends came to 11 bases. Germline lookup yields CDR1 KGHSH and CDR2 LQKENI. CDR3 size: 14 residues. DNA of the CDR3: TGTGCCAGCTCGGAGGACACCTTGAACACTGAAGCTTTCTTT. It specifies CASSEDTLNTEAFF.

This clonotype was picked up many times. V is TRBV29-1 and J is TRBJ1-1; D is undetermined. CDR3 length equals 13 residues. Per germline, CDR1 SQVTM and CDR2 ANQGSEA. The V gene lost 3 bases and the J gene lost 2 bases, with 10 bases spanning the gap. CDR3 sequence reads: CSVELGSNTEAFF. In DNA, the CDR3 is TGCAGCGTTGAGCTTGGATCCAACACTGAAGCTTTCTTT.

This clonotype has at least ten counts. The chain carries TRBV5-4 and TRBJ2-3, with TRBD2 matching 12 bases. Germline CDR1 reads SGHNT; CDR2 reads YYREEE (reference sequence). There are 19 residues in the CDR3. Trimming cost V 4 bases and J 6 bases; bases outside gene matches: 18. The CDR3 spells CASSQGTSGLTAKVDTQYF. The CDR3 region has the DNA TGTGCCAGCAGCCAAGGGACTAGCGGGTTGACTGCAAAAGTCGATACGCAGTATTTT.

This clonotype was counted many times. This sequence joins TRBV10-3 and TRBJ2-3; 12 bases align to TRBD2. The CDR3 is 18 amino acids. Trimming removed 10 bases from V and 3 bases from J; junction bases left unmatched: 17. Per the germline V gene, CDR1 is ENHRY and CDR2 is SYGVKD. Written as DNA, the CDR3 is TGTGCCACCCGTCGTACGCTAGCGGGGGGGCGAGGGACAGATACGCAGTATTTT. It specifies CATRRTLAGGRGTDTQYF.

This clonotype was found many times. The chain uses TRBV28 and TRBJ1-5; D uncertain. V was cut by 7 bases and J by 6 bases, with 16 bases left in between. There are 14 residues in the CDR3. Germline lookup yields CDR1 MDHEN and CDR2 SYDVKM. The CDR3 reads CASNLPSPGQPQHF. The DNA of the CDR3 is TGTGCCAGCAACCTCCCATCGCCGGGTCAGCCCCAGCATTTT. Full variable domain (missing parts from reference TRBV28 and TRBJ1-5): DVKVTQSSRYLVKRTGEKVFLECVQDMDHENMFWYRQDPGLGLRLIYFSYDVKMKEKGDIPEGYSVSREKKERFSLILESASTNQTSMYLCASNLPSPGQPQHFGDGTRLSIL.

This clonotype was seen at least ten times. The rearrangement links TRBV12-5 to TRBJ2-4; no clear D gene. From germline, CDR1 is LGHNT and CDR2 FRNRAP. Trimming left V 5 bases short and J 8 bases short, with 13 bases between. This CDR3 spans 13 amino acids. The CDR3 region is CASGPPTADIQYF. CDR3 nucleotides: TGTGCTAGTGGTCCACCCACGGCAGACATTCAGTACTTC.

The chain recombines TRBV6-5 with TRBJ1-6, with 8 positions matching TRBD1. This CDR3 region has 19 residues. V was pared by 6 bases and J by 0 bases, with 13 bases of the junction left unmatched. Germline lookup yields CDR1 MNHEY and CDR2 SVGAGI. The CDR3 sequence: CASSRIRTGTSSYNSPLHF. DNA for the CDR3: TGTGCCAGCAGCCGCATTAGGACAGGGACGAGCTCCTATAATTCACCCCTCCACTTT.

There are many counts of this clonotype. The chain couples TRBV18 to TRBJ1-3; D unresolved. Trimming cost V 0 bases and J 5 bases, with 5 bases left between them. This CDR3 region has 13 residues. Germline loops: CDR1 KGHSH, CDR2 LQKENI. The CDR3 loop reads CASSPPVRNTIYF. CDR3 DNA sequence: TGTGCCAGCTCACCACCGGTGAGAAACACCATATATTTT. Based on the CDR3 plus reference TRBV18 and TRBJ1-3, the full variable domain is NAGVMQNPRHLVRRRGQEARLRCSPMKGHSHVYWYRQLPEEGLKFMVYLQKENIIDESGMPKERFSAEFPKEGPSILRIQQVVRGDSAAYFCASSPPVRNTIYFGEGSWLTVV.

Many counts were recorded for this clonotype. The chain employs TRBV2 and TRBJ1-1; D is uncertain. V was cut by 7 bases and J by 1 base, with 10 bases left in between. The length of the CDR3 is 13 residues. The V gene's germline CDR1 is SNHLY and CDR2 FYNNEI. The DNA of the CDR3 is TGTGCCAGCATCCAGACACGGAACACTGAAGCTTTCTTT. This sequence encodes CASIQTRNTEAFF.

Ten or more counts support this clonotype. This sequence joins TRBV11-2 and TRBJ2-7; TRBD2 matches 8 bases. The junction had 10 bases not matched to a gene; V was cut back by 4 bases and J by 2 bases. The CDR3 sequence is 16 residues long. Germline CDR1 SGHAT, CDR2 FQNNGV. The CDR3 sequence: CASSSGGSGTPYEQYF. Written as DNA, the CDR3 is TGTGCCAGCAGCTCCGGGGGTAGCGGGACTCCCTACGAGCAGTACTTC.

This clonotype was recorded at least ten times. The gene calls are TRBV6-4 and TRBJ2-3; 8 bases fit TRBD2. This CDR3 has 13 residues. V gave up 6 bases and J gave up 5 bases; unmatched junction bases: 4. The germline V gene has CDR1 MRHNA and CDR2 SNTAGT. The CDR3 region has the DNA TGTGCCAGCAGCGGGGGGGCCGAAGATACGCAGTATTTT. Translated, it gives CASSGGAEDTQYF.

By sample fraction, this clonotype is medium-sized. The rearrangement joins TRBV6-5 to TRBJ2-3; D is undetermined. In germline, CDR1 is MNHEY, CDR2 SVGAGI. The CDR3 contains 15 residues. Trimming stripped 0 bases from V and 2 bases from J, with 9 bases between. DNA for the CDR3: TGTGCCAGCAGTTACTCGAGTGACAACACAGATACGCAGTATTTT. This translates into CASSYSSDNTDTQYF.